This TCR beta chain was captured by sequencing in a study of blood T cell repertoires in COVID-19. The CDR3 runs to 13 residues. CDR1 LNHDA and CDR2 SQIVND come from the germline V gene (reference sequence). V was pared by 6 bases and J by 7 bases, with 12 bases between. Libraries were prepared by immunoSEQ multiplex PCR; TCRdb keeps only in-frame clonotypes and omits some of them. The table includes 35,000 to 45,000 clones, nearly 90% detected once. This receptor was taken from a human donor in a cohort sampled during active COVID-19. The sample was peripheral blood. The chain couples TRBV19 to TRBJ1-4; D gene ambiguous. The CDR3 region is CASSTRWAEKLFF. CDR3 coding DNA: TGTGCCAGTAGCACAAGGTGGGCTGAAAAACTGTTTTTT.